The 10 T cell receptor beta chains below were found in one sample sequenced in a study of cytomegalovirus exposure and HLA in healthy donors. The PCR used 60 Vbeta and 13 Jbeta primers. Clones were read by immunoSEQ multiplex PCR, and TCRdb kept only the in-frame ones, dropping some. This sample has about 140,000 clones, with roughly 80% found just once. Sequencing used PBMCs. The receptor source for this set is a female donor in good health and CMV-seronegative.

A few counts support this clone. J is TRBJ2-1 and V is TRBV5-1; 16 bases map to TRBD2. This CDR3 has 17 amino acids. Germline V lookup: CDR1 SGHRS, CDR2 YFSETQ. The V segment lost 4 bases and the J segment 2 bases; nucleotides outside the gene matches: 3. The CDR3 here is CASSGGTSGRAYNEQFF. Written as DNA, the CDR3 is TGCGCCAGCAGCGGAGGGACTAGCGGGAGGGCCTACAATGAGCAGTTCTTC.

This clone was seen only a few times. This chain connects TRBV7-9 to TRBJ2-7; TRBD2 matches 9 bases. The V segment lost 5 bases and the J segment 1 base; nucleotides outside the gene matches: 6. Germline V gene lookup returns CDR1 SEHNR and CDR2 FQNEAQ (reference sequence). The CDR3 totals 15 residues. CDR3 sequence (DNA): TGTGCCAGCAGCGGGGCTAGCGGGGCTTCCTACGAGCAGTACTTC. Translation gives CASSGASGASYEQYF.

The rearrangement links TRBV5-1 to TRBJ1-1; the match to TRBD1 covers 8 bases. Germline assignment: CDR1 SGHRS and CDR2 YFSETQ. V lost 2 bases, J lost 6 bases, and 9 bases stayed unmatched. This CDR3 spans 15 amino acids. CDR3 region: CASSFTPGTGPEAFF. CDR3 bases: TGCGCCAGCAGCTTCACCCCCGGGACAGGCCCTGAAGCTTTCTTT.

The chain uses TRBV19 and TRBJ2-5; D is uncertain. The CDR3 covers 12 residues. Between the trimmed V and J ends, which lost 3 bases and 4 bases, there was a span of 6 bases. Germline V gene sequence: CDR1 LNHDA, CDR2 SQIVND (reference sequence). The CDR3 region is CASSIAGETQYF. The CDR3 nucleotides are TGTGCCAGTAGTATCGCCGGAGAGACCCAGTACTTC.

V and J are TRBV29-1 and TRBJ2-1, with a possible D match to TRBD2 (6 bases). The CDR3 is 13 residues long. The V gene's germline CDR1 is SQVTM and CDR2 ANQGSEA. The ends were cut back, 4 bases at V and 5 bases at J, with 12 bases in the middle. The DNA for the CDR3 is TGCAGCGTTGTACGGGAGCGGAACAATGAGCAGTTCTTC. Translating gives CSVVRERNNEQFF.

V gene TRBV25-1 combines with J gene TRBJ2-7, with D tentatively TRBD2 (7 bases). With 7 bases removed from V and 7 bases from J, the gap between germline ends came to 17 bases. This CDR3 has 13 amino acids. Germline assignment: CDR1 MGHDK and CDR2 SYGVNS. This CDR3 is CASTTGGRGEQYF. The CDR3 region has the DNA TGTGCCAGCACGACGGGGGGCCGTGGAGAGCAGTACTTC.

This sequence joins TRBV19 and TRBJ2-5; TRBD1 agrees at 8 bases. The CDR3 totals 15 residues. V lost 4 bases and J lost 4; bases outside the gene matches: 8. CDR1 and CDR2 from the germline V gene are LNHDA and SQIVND (reference sequence). CDR3 DNA sequence: TGTGCCAGTAGTACGACGCCAGGGGGCGTAGAGACCCAGTACTTC. The encoded protein is CASSTTPGGVETQYF.

The chain has TRBV28 and TRBJ2-4; the D gene is possibly TRBD1 (5 bases). The CDR3 contains 15 residues. CDR1 is MDHEN and CDR2 is SYDVKM in the germline V gene. V was clipped by 3 bases and J by 3 bases, with 12 bases between them. The CDR3 sequence: CASSFGSTGKNIQYF. The CDR3 DNA reads TGTGCCAGCAGTTTTGGTTCTACAGGCAAAAACATTCAGTACTTC.

This rearrangement joins TRBV30 to TRBJ2-3; 7 nucleotides line up with TRBD2. The CDR3 spans 14 residues. V lost 8 bases, J lost 4 bases, and 12 bases stayed unmatched. CDR1 GTSNPN and CDR2 SVGIG come from the germline V gene (reference sequence). CDR3 in amino acids: CAGRGGSRPDTQYF. DNA of the CDR3: TGTGCCGGACGGGGCGGGAGTCGCCCAGATACGCAGTATTTT. The whole variable domain, remainder taken from reference TRBV30 and TRBJ2-3, is SQTIHQWPATLVQPVGSPLSLECTVEGTSNPNLYWYRQAAGRGLQLLFYSVGIGQISSEVPQNLSASRPQDRQFILSSKKLLLSDSGFYLCAGRGGSRPDTQYFGPGTRLTVL.

CDR3 sequence: CASSLTGTSGYEQYF. The CDR3 nucleotides are TGTGCCAGCAGTCTTACCGGGACTAGCGGCTACGAGCAGTACTTC. This chain links TRBV28 with TRBJ2-7; 11 nucleotides agree with TRBD2. The CDR3 extends over 15 amino acids. Germline V gene data show CDR1 as MDHEN and CDR2 as SYDVKM. J gave up 3 bases and V 5 bases, and 6 bases lay outside the gene matches.